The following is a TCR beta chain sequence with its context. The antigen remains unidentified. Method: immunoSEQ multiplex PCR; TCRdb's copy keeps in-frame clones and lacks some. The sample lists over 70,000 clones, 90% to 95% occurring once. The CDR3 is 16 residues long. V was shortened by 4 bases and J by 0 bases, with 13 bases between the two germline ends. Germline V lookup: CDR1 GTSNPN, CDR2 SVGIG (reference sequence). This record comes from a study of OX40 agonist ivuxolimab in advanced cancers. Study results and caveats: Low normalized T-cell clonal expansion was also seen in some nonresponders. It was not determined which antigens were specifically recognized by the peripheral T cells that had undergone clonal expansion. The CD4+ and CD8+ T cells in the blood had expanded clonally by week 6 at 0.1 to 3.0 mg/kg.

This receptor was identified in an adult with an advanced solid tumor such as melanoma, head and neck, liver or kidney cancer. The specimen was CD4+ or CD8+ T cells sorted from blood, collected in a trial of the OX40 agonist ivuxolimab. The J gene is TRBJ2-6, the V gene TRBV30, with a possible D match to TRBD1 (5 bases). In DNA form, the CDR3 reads TGTGCCTGGAATCCCAGGGAACTCTCTGGGGCCAACGTCCTGACTTTC. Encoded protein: CAWNPRELSGANVLTF. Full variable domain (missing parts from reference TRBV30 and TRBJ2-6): SQTIHQWPATLVQPVGSPLSLECTVEGTSNPNLYWYRQAAGRGLQLLFYSVGIGQISSEVPQNLSASRPQDRQFILSSKKLLLSDSGFYLCAWNPRELSGANVLTFGAGSRLTVL.